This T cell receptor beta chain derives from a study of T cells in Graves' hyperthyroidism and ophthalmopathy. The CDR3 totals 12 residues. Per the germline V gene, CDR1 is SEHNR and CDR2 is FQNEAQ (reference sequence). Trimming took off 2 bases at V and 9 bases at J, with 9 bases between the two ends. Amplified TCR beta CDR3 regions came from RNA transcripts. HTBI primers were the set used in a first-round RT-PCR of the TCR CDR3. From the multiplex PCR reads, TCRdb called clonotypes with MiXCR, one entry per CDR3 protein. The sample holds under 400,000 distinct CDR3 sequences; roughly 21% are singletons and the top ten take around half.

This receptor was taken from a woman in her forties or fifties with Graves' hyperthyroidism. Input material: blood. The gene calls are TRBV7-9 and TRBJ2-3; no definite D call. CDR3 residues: CASSLRDYTQYF. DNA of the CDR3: TGTGCCAGCAGCTTAAGGGATTACACGCAGTATTTT.